This TCR beta chain was captured by sequencing in a study of shared clonotypes between healthy human individuals. Overall study context: The study enrolled a couple of women and a few men aged 18 to 49.

Generated by immunoSEQ multiplex PCR, the TCRdb table keeps only in-frame clones and is missing some. Altogether some 1,400,000 clones are present, 96% being singletons, with the ten largest covering roughly 1.2%. The germline CDR1 and CDR2 sequences are MDHEN and SYDVKM. V shed 5 bases and J shed 6 bases, with 11 bases lying between them. This CDR3 comprises 12 residues. Sequenced sample: naive CD4+ T cells sorted from blood. As for subset: CD45RA+ positively selected. The chain combines TRBV28 with TRBJ2-7; D uncertain. The receptor comes from a man younger than 45 in good health. CDR3 in amino acids: CASSRRSGEQYF. As DNA, the CDR3 is TGTGCCAGCAGTAGAAGGTCGGGCGAGCAGTACTTC.